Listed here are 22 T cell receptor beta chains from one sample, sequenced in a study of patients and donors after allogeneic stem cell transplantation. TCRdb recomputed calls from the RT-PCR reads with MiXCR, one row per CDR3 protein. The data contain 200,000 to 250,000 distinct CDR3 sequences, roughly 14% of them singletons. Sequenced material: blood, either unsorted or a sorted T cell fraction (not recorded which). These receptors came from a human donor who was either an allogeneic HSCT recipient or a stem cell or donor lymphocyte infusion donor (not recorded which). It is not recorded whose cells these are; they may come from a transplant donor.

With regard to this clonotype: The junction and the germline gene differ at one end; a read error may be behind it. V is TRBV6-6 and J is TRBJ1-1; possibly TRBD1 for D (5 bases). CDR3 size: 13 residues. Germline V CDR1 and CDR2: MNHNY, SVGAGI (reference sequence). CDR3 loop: CASHVTGGTEAYF. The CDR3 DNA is TGTGCCAGCCACGTTACGGGGGGAACTGAAGCTTACTTT.

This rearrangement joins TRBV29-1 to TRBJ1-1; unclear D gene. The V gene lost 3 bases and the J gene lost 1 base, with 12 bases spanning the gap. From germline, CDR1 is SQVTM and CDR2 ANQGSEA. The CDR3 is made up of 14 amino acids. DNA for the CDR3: TGCAGCGTTGAGGGCCGTGGGAGGAACACTGAAGCTTTCTTT. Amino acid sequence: CSVEGRGRNTEAFF.

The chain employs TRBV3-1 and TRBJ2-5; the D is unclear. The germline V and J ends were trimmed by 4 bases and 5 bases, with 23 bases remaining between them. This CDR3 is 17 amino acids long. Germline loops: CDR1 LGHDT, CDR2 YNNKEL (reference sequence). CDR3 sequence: CASSPSPRRALMETQYF. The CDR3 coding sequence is TGTGCCAGCAGCCCTTCACCTAGGCGAGCCCTAATGGAGACCCAGTACTTC.

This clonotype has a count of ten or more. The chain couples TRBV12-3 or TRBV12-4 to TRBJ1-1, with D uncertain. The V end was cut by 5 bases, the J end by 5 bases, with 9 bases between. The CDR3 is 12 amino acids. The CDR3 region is CASSRQWTEAFF. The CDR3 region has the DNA TGTGCCAGCAGTCGGCAGTGGACTGAAGCTTTCTTT.

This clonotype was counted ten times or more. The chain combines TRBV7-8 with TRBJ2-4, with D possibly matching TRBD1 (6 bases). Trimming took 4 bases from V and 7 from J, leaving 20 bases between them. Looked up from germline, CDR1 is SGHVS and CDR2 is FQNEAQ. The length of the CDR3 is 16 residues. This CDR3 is CASSSNRDIQVNIQYF. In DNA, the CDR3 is TGTGCCAGCAGCTCTAACCGGGACATTCAAGTGAACATTCAGTACTTC.

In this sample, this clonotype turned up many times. The CDR3 loop reads CASSLEVQGVGTEAFF. The CDR3 region has the DNA TGCGCCAGCAGCTTGGAGGTTCAGGGGGTGGGCACTGAAGCTTTCTTT. The V gene is TRBV5-1, the J gene TRBJ1-1, with 7 bases identical to TRBD1. V lost 0 bases, J lost 4 bases, and 9 bases stayed unmatched. The CDR3 sequence is 16 residues long. Germline V gene data show CDR1 as SGHRS and CDR2 as YFSETQ.

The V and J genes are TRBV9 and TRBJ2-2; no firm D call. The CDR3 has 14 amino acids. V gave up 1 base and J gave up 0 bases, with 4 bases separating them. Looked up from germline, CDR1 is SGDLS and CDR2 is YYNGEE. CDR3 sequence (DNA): TGTGCCAGCAGCGTACAGCCGAACACCGGGGAGCTGTTTTTT. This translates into CASSVQPNTGELFF. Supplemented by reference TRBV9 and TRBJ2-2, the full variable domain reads DSGVTQTPKHLITATGQRVTLRCSPRSGDLSVYWYQQSLDQGLQFLIQYYNGEERAKGNILERFSAQQFPDLHSELNLSSLELGDSALYFCASSVQPNTGELFFGEGSRLTVL.

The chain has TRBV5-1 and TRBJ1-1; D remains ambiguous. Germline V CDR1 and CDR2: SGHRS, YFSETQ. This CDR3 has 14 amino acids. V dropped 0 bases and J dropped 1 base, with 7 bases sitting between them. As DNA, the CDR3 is TGCGCCAGCAGCTTGGTAGCGGCGAACACTGAAGCTTTCTTT. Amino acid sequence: CASSLVAANTEAFF.

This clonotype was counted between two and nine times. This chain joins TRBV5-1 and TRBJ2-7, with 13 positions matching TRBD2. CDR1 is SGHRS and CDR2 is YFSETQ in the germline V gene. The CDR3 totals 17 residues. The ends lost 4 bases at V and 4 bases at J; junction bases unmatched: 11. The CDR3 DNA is TGCGCCAGCAGCCACGGGACTAGCGGGATGAGAATTTACGAGCAGTACTTC. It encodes CASSHGTSGMRIYEQYF.

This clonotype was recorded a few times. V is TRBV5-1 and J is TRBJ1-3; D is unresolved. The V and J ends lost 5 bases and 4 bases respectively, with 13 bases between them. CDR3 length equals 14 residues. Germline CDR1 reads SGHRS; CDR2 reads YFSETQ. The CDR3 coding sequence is TGCGCCAGCAGGACGACCTGGGAGGGAAACACCATATATTTT. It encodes CASRTTWEGNTIYF.

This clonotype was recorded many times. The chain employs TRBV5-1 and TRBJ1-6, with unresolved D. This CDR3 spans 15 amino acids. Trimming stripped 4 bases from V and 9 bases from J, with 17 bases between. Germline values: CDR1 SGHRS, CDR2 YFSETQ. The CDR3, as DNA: TGCGCCAGCAGCCTTGATCTCATTTCGGCTTCACCCCTCCACTTT. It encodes CASSLDLISASPLHF.

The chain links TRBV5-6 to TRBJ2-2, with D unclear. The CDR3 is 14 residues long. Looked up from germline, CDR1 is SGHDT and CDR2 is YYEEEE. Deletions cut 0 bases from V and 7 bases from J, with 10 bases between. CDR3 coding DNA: TGTGCCAGCAGCTTGGTCGGTGGAGACGGGGAGCTGTTTTTT. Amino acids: CASSLVGGDGELFF.

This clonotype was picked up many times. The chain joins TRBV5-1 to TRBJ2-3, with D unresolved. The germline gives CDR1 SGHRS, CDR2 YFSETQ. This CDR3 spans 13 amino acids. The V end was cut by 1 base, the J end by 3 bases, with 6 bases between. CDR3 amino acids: CASSLTGTDTQYF. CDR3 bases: TGCGCCAGCAGCTTGACTGGAACAGATACGCAGTATTTT.

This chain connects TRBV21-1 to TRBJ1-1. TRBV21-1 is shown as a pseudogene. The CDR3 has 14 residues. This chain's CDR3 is CASIHREGGTEAFF. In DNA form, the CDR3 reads TGTGCCAGCATACACAGGGAGGGCGGCACTGAAGCTTTCTTT.

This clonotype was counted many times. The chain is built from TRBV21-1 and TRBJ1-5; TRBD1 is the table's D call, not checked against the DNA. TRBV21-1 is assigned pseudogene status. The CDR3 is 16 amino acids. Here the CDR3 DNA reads TGTGCCAGCAGCGGAAGGGACAGTGTTAGCAATCAGCCCCAGCATTTT. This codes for CASSGRDSVSNQPQHF.

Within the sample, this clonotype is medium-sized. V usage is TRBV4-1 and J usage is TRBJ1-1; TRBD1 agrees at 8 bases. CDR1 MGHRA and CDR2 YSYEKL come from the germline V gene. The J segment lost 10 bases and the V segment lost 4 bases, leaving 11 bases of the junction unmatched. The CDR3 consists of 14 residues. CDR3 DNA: TGCGCCAGCAGCCTACAGGACAGAACAGGGGGAGCTTTCTTT. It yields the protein CASSLQDRTGGAFF.

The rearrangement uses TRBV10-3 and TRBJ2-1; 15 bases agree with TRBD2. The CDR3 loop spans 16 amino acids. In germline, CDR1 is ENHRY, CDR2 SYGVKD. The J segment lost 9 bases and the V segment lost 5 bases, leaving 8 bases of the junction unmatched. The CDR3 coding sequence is TGTGCCATCAGTCTGGGACTAGCGGGAGGATCCGGTGAGCAGTTCTTC. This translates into CAISLGLAGGSGEQFF.

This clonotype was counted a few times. The CDR3 region has the DNA TGCAGCGTTGAATTGTTGAGCACTGAAGCTTTCTTT. This translates into CSVELLSTEAFF. This chain links TRBV29-1 with TRBJ1-1; no firm D call. CDR3 length equals 12 residues. In germline, CDR1 is SQVTM, CDR2 ANQGSEA. Trimming removed 2 bases at V and 4 bases at J, with 8 bases between. Combining the CDR3 with reference TRBV29-1 and TRBJ1-1 gives the whole variable domain SAVISQKPSRDICQRGTSLTIQCQVDSQVTMMFWYRQQPGQSLTLIATANQGSEATYESGFVIDKFPISRPNLTFSTLTVSNMSPEDSSIYLCSVELLSTEAFFGQGTRLTVV.

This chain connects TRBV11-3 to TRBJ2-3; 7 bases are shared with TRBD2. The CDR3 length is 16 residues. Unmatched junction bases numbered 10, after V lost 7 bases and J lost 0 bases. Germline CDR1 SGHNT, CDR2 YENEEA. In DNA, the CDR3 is TGTGCCAGCACCCTAACTAGCGCCTATAGCACAGATACGCAGTATTTT. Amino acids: CASTLTSAYSTDTQYF.

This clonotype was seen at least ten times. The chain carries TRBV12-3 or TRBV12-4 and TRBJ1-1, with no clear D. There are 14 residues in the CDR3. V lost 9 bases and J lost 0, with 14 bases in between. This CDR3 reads CASQPLRMNTEAFF. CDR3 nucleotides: TGTGCCAGTCAGCCACTGAGGATGAACACTGAAGCTTTCTTT.

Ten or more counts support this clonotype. The CDR3 protein is CASSLLLSYEQYF. In DNA form, the CDR3 reads TGCGCCAGCAGCTTACTTCTCTCCTACGAGCAGTACTTC. The chain employs TRBV5-1 and TRBJ2-7; D not resolved. Germline V gene sequence: CDR1 SGHRS, CDR2 YFSETQ. Trimming left V 2 bases short and J 0 bases short, with 6 bases between. There are 13 residues in the CDR3. The entire variable domain, with the rest obtained from reference TRBV5-1 and TRBJ2-7, is as follows: KAGVTQTPRYLIKTRGQQVTLSCSPISGHRSVSWYQQTPGQGLQFLFEYFSETQRNKGNFPGRFSGRQFSNSRSEMNVSTLELGDSALYLCASSLLLSYEQYFGPGTRLTVT.

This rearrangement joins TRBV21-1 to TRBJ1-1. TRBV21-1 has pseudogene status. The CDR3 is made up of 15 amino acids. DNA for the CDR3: TGTGCCAGCAGCAAAGAATTCACGACGCGGGGTACGGCTTTCTTT. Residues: CASSKEFTTRGTAFF.